The 21 T cell receptor beta chains presented below share a single source sample, sequenced in a study of blood T cells in healthy people across ages. The second PCR ran about 6 to 12 cycles with a sample-barcoded 5' primer and J-beta primers. TCRdb re-called the 5' RACE reads through MiXCR, storing one row per CDR3 protein. The sample yields approximately 600,000 distinct CDR3 sequences, roughly 53% seen once. The sample consisted of blood. The source is a man in his 60s in good health.

This clonotype was observed a handful of times. The genes are TRBV5-1 and TRBJ2-4; maybe TRBD2 (6 bases). The CDR3 consists of 14 residues. The germline V gene has CDR1 SGHRS and CDR2 YFSETQ. Trimming cost V 0 bases and J 13 bases, with 17 bases left between them. CDR3 in amino acids: CASSLDLLGGDQYF. Here the CDR3 DNA reads TGCGCCAGCAGCTTGGATCTACTAGGCGGGGACCAGTACTTC.

The chain combines TRBV28 with TRBJ1-5; D is possibly TRBD1 (5 bases). The CDR3 consists of 13 residues. Trimming removed 3 bases at V and 7 bases at J, with 10 bases between. Germline V gene sequence: CDR1 MDHEN, CDR2 SYDVKM. The chain's CDR3 is CASSFRVGQPQHF. CDR3 coding DNA: TGTGCCAGCAGTTTCAGGGTTGGACAGCCCCAGCATTTT.

This clonotype has more than one count but fewer than ten. This rearrangement joins TRBV7-2 to TRBJ2-4; no clear D gene. The CDR3 length is 15 residues. The V gene's germline CDR1 is SGHTA and CDR2 FQGNSA. V shed 1 base and J shed 0 bases, with 7 bases lying between them. The CDR3 loop reads CASSLVTTAKNIQYF. Here the CDR3 DNA reads TGTGCCAGCAGCTTAGTGACCACAGCCAAAAACATTCAGTACTTC.

The sample holds a few counts of this clonotype. The rearrangement joins TRBV20-1 to TRBJ2-7; 8 nucleotides align to TRBD1. The CDR3 is 13 residues long. Germline V lookup: CDR1 DFQATT, CDR2 SNEGSKA (reference sequence). Trimming removed 4 bases from V and 4 bases from J; junction bases left unmatched: 6. The CDR3 nucleotides are TGCAGTGCTATTCGGAACAGGGGGTACGAGCAGTACTTC. Translating gives CSAIRNRGYEQYF.

This clonotype has just a few counts. V and J are TRBV20-1 and TRBJ2-1, with 10 bases that match TRBD1. The CDR3 runs to 15 residues. Germline V lookup: CDR1 DFQATT, CDR2 SNEGSKA (reference sequence). J was trimmed by 7 bases and V by 4 bases; bases with no gene match: 10. CDR3 nucleotide sequence: TGCAGTGCTATAAGGACAGGGGGTCCTTCTAATGAGCAGTTCTTC. It specifies CSAIRTGGPSNEQFF.

The V gene is TRBV27, the J gene TRBJ2-7; D is uncertain. The CDR3 consists of 13 residues. V lost 5 bases and J lost 3, with 11 bases in between. Germline V gene data show CDR1 as MNHEY and CDR2 as SMNVEV (reference sequence). CDR3 DNA: TGTGCCAGCAGTAGGGCAGGATTCTACGAGCAGTACTTC. Its translation: CASSRAGFYEQYF.

This sequence joins TRBV15 and TRBJ2-3; 10 bases line up with TRBD1. V gave up 3 bases and J gave up 4 bases; unmatched junction bases: 7. CDR3 length: 16 amino acids. Germline V gives CDR1 LNHNV, CDR2 YYDKDF (reference sequence). CDR3 in amino acids: CATSRLRDRGPDTQYF. The CDR3 nucleotides read TGTGCCACCAGCAGGCTCCGGGACAGGGGACCAGATACGCAGTATTTT.

This clonotype was found many times. This chain joins TRBV6-1 and TRBJ2-7; TRBD2 might be the D (6 bases). The V gene's germline CDR1 is MNHNS and CDR2 SASEGT. The CDR3 is 15 residues long. V was shortened by 6 bases and J by 1 base, with 16 bases between the two germline ends. The CDR3 is CASSDAGTPSYEQYF. Written as DNA, the CDR3 is TGTGCCAGCAGCGACGCCGGGACTCCTTCCTACGAGCAGTACTTC.

V is TRBV20-1 and J is TRBJ2-1, with no clear D. The CDR3 totals 13 residues. The V and J ends lost 6 bases and 4 bases respectively, with 13 bases between them. Germline-derived CDR1 and CDR2 are DFQATT and SNEGSKA (reference sequence). CDR3 DNA: TGCAGTGCGCCCCCTCAAGGTTACAATGAGCAGTTCTTC. Translating it yields CSAPPQGYNEQFF.

The V and J genes are TRBV10-3 and TRBJ2-1; D is unclear. Trimming removed 6 bases at V and 0 bases at J, with 3 bases between. The CDR3 extends over 12 amino acids. Germline V lookup: CDR1 ENHRY, CDR2 SYGVKD. The CDR3 DNA reads as TGTGCCATCAGGAGCTCCTACAATGAGCAGTTCTTC. As protein: CAIRSSYNEQFF.

This clonotype has more than one count but fewer than ten. The V gene is TRBV20-1, the J gene TRBJ2-5; D is perhaps TRBD1 (6 bases). The CDR3 extends over 18 amino acids. Trimming removed 6 bases at V and 5 bases at J, with 31 bases between. Germline CDR1 and CDR2: DFQATT and SNEGSKA (reference sequence). The CDR3 reads CSAPVGTNSLASRETQYF. CDR3 coding DNA: TGCAGTGCCCCTGTGGGGACAAACAGCTTGGCGAGTAGGGAGACCCAGTACTTC.

The rearrangement uses TRBV29-1 and TRBJ2-6; D remains unclear. The germline gives CDR1 SQVTM, CDR2 ANQGSEA. V was clipped by 1 base and J by 2 bases, with 6 bases between them. This CDR3 region has 14 residues. Here the CDR3 reads CSVEVAAGANVLTF. The CDR3 DNA reads as TGCAGCGTTGAAGTGGCAGCTGGGGCCAACGTCCTGACTTTC. The entire variable domain, with the rest obtained from reference TRBV29-1 and TRBJ2-6, is as follows: SAVISQKPSRDICQRGTSLTIQCQVDSQVTMMFWYRQQPGQSLTLIATANQGSEATYESGFVIDKFPISRPNLTFSTLTVSNMSPEDSSIYLCSVEVAAGANVLTFGAGSRLTVL.

This clonotype has just a few counts. The rearrangement joins TRBV28 to TRBJ2-1; 8 bases align to TRBD1. This CDR3 has 15 residues. J gave up 3 bases and V 3 bases, and 4 bases lay outside the gene matches. Germline CDR1 is MDHEN and CDR2 is SYDVKM. The DNA of the CDR3 is TGTGCCAGCAGTTTGCCAGGGGGCGTCTACAATGAGCAGTTCTTC. This codes for CASSLPGGVYNEQFF.

Only one count was recorded for this clonotype. The chain carries TRBV11-2 and TRBJ2-6; perhaps TRBD2 as D (6 bases). The germline CDR1 and CDR2 sequences are SGHAT and FQNNGV. The CDR3 length is 18 residues. Trimming removed 7 bases at V and 0 bases at J, with 19 bases between. The CDR3 DNA reads TGTGCCAGCACCGAACGGGGGATCGATACCTCTGGGGCCAACGTCCTGACTTTC. It codes for CASTERGIDTSGANVLTF.

This clonotype was seen only a few times. Sequence at one end of the junction differs from germline and may be a read error. The chain joins TRBV6-6 to TRBJ2-5; TRBD2 is a possible D gene (6 bases). The J call is in doubt because the DNA end fits TRBJ2-7 better. Germline V gives CDR1 MNHNY, CDR2 SVGAGI (reference sequence). The CDR3 is 16 amino acids. The DNA for the CDR3 is TGTGCCAGTAGTTACTCGGCCGGGGGAGAAGGCTACGAGCAGTACTTC. Amino acids: CASSYSAGGEGYEQYF.

The CDR3 sequence: CASSWNRGNEQFF. The CDR3 DNA is TGTGCCAGCAGCTGGAACAGGGGCAATGAGCAGTTCTTC. V and J are TRBV5-5 and TRBJ2-1; TRBD1 matches at 7 bases. Losses at the gene ends were 3 bases for V and 6 bases for J; bases not matched to a gene: 3. The CDR3 spans 13 residues. Germline V CDR1 and CDR2: SGHKS, YYEKEE (reference sequence).

This sequence joins TRBV4-2 and TRBJ2-7; 8 nucleotides line up with TRBD1. The CDR3 is made up of 14 amino acids. Germline CDR1 LGHNA, CDR2 YNFKEQ. J lost 7 bases, V lost 2 bases, and 7 bases had no gene match. CDR3 amino acids: CASSQRDRFIEQYF. The CDR3 nucleotides read TGTGCCAGCAGCCAAAGGGACAGGTTTATAGAGCAGTACTTC.

The V call is TRBV7-9, the J call TRBJ1-2, with 7 bases that match TRBD1. The CDR3 is 12 residues long. With 5 bases clipped from V and 8 bases from J, the junction kept 5 bases outside the gene matches. Germline loops: CDR1 SEHNR, CDR2 FQNEAQ (reference sequence). The CDR3 protein is CASSETGVGYTF. CDR3 nucleotide sequence: TGTGCCAGCAGCGAAACAGGGGTGGGCTACACCTTC. Based on the CDR3 plus reference TRBV7-9 and TRBJ1-2, the full variable domain is DTGVSQNPRHKITKRGQNVTFRCDPISEHNRLYWYRQTLGQGPEFLTYFQNEAQLEKSRLLSDRFSAERPKGSFSTLEIQRTEQGDSAMYLCASSETGVGYTFGSGTRLTVV.

This clonotype has a handful of counts. The chain recombines TRBV10-3 with TRBJ2-5; D might be TRBD1 (6 bases). Germline-derived CDR1 and CDR2 are ENHRY and SYGVKD. Trimming pared 0 bases from V and 2 bases from J, leaving 7 bases between. The CDR3 contains 14 residues. CDR3 sequence: CAISESTGQETQYF. In DNA, the CDR3 is TGTGCCATCAGTGAGTCGACAGGACAAGAGACCCAGTACTTC.

The rearrangement uses TRBV4-1 and TRBJ1-2; possibly TRBD1 for D (5 bases). This CDR3 has 17 residues. Germline values: CDR1 MGHRA, CDR2 YSYEKL. The V end lost 0 bases, the J end lost 3 bases, and 17 bases lay between the germline ends. The CDR3 nucleotides read TGCGCCAGCAGCCAAGATCGGGGGGGTCCTATTGACTATGGCTACACCTTC. As protein: CASSQDRGGPIDYGYTF.

This sequence joins TRBV20-1 and TRBJ2-3, with D possibly being TRBD1 (6 bases). The V and J ends lost 5 bases and 0 bases respectively, with 12 bases between them. Germline CDR1 is DFQATT and CDR2 is SNEGSKA (reference sequence). This CDR3 has 14 residues. The CDR3 region is CSAPVGASTDTQYF. CDR3 bases: TGCAGTGCTCCGGTGGGGGCTAGCACAGATACGCAGTATTTT.